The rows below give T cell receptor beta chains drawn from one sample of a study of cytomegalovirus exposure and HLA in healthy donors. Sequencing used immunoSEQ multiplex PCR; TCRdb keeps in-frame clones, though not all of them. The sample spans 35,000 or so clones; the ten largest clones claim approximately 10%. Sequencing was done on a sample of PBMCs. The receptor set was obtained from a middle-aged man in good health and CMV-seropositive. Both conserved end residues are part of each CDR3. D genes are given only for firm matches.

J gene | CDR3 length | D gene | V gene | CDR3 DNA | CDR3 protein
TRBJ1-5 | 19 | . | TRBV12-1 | TGTGCCAGCAGTCCTCCCGAAGATCAGAGGGATTATAGCAATCAGCCCCAGCATTTT | CASSPPEDQRDYSNQPQHF
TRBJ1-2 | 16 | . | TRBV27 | TGTGCCAGCAGTTTGCACAATGGGGGCTCAAACTATGGCTACACCTTC | CASSLHNGGSNYGYTF
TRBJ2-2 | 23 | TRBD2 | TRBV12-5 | TGTGCTAGTGGTTTGGTGGGACTAGCGGGAGACGGTGTAATCTTGGTGCACACCGGGGAGCTGTTTTTT | CASGLVGLAGDGVILVHTGELFF
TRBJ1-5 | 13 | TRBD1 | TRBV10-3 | TGTGCCACAGGGGACAGTAGGGATCAGCCCCAGCATTTT | CATGDSRDQPQHF
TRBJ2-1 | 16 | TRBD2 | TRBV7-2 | TGTGCCAGCAGCTCCCCGGGACTAGCGGGAGTGGGTGAGCAGTTCTTC | CASSSPGLAGVGEQFF
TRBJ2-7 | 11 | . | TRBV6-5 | TGTGCCAGCAGACAATCGCACGAGCAGTACTTC | CASRQSHEQYF
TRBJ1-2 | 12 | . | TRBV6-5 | TGTGCCAGCAGTGACACCTTCGAGGGCTACACCTTC | CASSDTFEGYTF
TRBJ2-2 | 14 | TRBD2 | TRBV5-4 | TGTGCCGCAGGAAGTTCGGGACTAGGCGGGGAGCTGTTTTTT | CAAGSSGLGGELFF
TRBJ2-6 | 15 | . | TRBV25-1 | TGTGCCAGCAGTGGGACAGAAGCTGGGGCCAACGTCCTGACTTTC | CASSGTEAGANVLTF
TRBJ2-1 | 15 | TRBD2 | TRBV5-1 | TGCGCCAGCAGCCCGCGACTAGCGGGAGGGAATGAGCAGTTCTTC | CASSPRLAGGNEQFF
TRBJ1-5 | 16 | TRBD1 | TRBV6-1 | TGTGCCAGCAGTGGATGGACAGGGGGCGGCAATCAGCCCCAGCATTTT | CASSGWTGGGNQPQHF
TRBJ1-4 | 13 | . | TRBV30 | TGTGCCTGGGAGGCCAGCTCTACGGAAAAACTGTTTTTT | CAWEASSTEKLFF
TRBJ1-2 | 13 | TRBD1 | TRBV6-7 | TGTGCCAGTCTGGCAGGGGGTAACTATGGCTACACCTTC | CASLAGGNYGYTF
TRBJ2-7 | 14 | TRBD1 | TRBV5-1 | TGCGCCAGCAGCGCCCGGGACAGGGGATACGAGCAGTACTTC | CASSARDRGYEQYF
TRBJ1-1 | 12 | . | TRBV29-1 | TGCAGCGTTGTAGGCAGGTACACTGAAGCTTTCTTT | CSVVGRYTEAFF
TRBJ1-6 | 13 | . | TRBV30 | TGTGCCTGGAGTCGGGACATTAATTCACCCCTCCACTTT | CAWSRDINSPLHF
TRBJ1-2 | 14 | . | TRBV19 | TGTGCCAGTAGTCCGACAGGTCAGAACTATGGCTACACCTTC | CASSPTGQNYGYTF
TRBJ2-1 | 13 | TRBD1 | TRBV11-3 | TGTGCCAGCAGCCTACAGGGGGCTAATGAGCAGTTCTTC | CASSLQGANEQFF
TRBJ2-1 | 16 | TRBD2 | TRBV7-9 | TGTGCCAGCAGCCCTCCGGGACTAGCGGGAGATGGTGAGCAGTTCTTC | CASSPPGLAGDGEQFF
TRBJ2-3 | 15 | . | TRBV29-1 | TGCAGCGCTGCTGGGGCGTCGAAAGGGGCAGATACGCAGTATTTT | CSAAGASKGADTQYF
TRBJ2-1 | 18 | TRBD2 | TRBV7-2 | TGTGCCAGCAGCTTAAGGGGGACTAGCGGGAGCGCTTCCGACGAGCAGTTCTTC | CASSLRGTSGSASDEQFF
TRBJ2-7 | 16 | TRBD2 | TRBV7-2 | TGTGCCAGCAGCCCCAGCCGACTAGCGGGAGGCTACGAGCAGTACTTC | CASSPSRLAGGYEQYF
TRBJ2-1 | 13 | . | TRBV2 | TGTGCCAGCAAGTTTTACGGGGGCAATGAGCAGTTCTTC | CASKFYGGNEQFF
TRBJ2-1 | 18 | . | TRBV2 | TGTGCCTCTGTACCCGCCCTAGGCGGGGCAGTTACGGGGAATGAGCAGTTCTTC | CASVPALGGAVTGNEQFF
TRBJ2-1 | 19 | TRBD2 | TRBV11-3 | TGTGCCAGCAGCTTGGGGCTAGCGGGACCGGGGGCCTCCTACAATGAGCAGTTCTTC | CASSLGLAGPGASYNEQFF
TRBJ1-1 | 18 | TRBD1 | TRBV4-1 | TGCGCCAGCAGCCCTCCCCCCGGGACAGGGGGACGTAGTACTGAAGCTTTCTTT | CASSPPPGTGGRSTEAFF
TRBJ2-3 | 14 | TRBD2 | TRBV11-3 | TGTGCCAGCAGCTTAGCAGCGGGAGCCGATACGCAGTATTTT | CASSLAAGADTQYF
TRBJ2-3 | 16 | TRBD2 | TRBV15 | TGTGCCACCAGCAGGGGGACTAGCAGTAGCACAGATACGCAGTATTTT | CATSRGTSSSTDTQYF
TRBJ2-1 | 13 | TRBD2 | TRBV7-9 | TGTGCCAGCTCCTTAGCGGGAGTCGATGAGCAGTTCTTC | CASSLAGVDEQFF
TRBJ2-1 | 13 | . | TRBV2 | TGTGCCAGCAGTAAGGAGAGCCTCAATGAGCAGTTCTTC | CASSKESLNEQFF
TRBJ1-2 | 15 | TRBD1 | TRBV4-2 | TGTGCCAGCAGCCAAGATTCGGGACAGGGTCTTGGCTACACCTTC | CASSQDSGQGLGYTF
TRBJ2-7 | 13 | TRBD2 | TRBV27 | TGTGCCAGCAGACGACTAGCGGGGTACGAGCAGTACTTC | CASRRLAGYEQYF